The rows below give T cell receptor beta chains drawn from one sample of a study of T cells in tuberculosis. Libraries were prepared by immunoSEQ multiplex PCR; TCRdb keeps only in-frame clonotypes and omits some of them. The sample holds over 30,000 clones; around 97% are singletons and the top ten take roughly 6.2%. Sequencing was performed on PBMCs. These receptors all stem from a donor between 10 and 35 years old with latent tuberculosis or without tuberculosis infection. Each CDR3 is given with its conserved first and last residue. A D gene is named only where the DNA matches it firmly. Where a row states a size, it is once, few, many or the class of an expanded clone; other rows omit it.

D gene: .; V gene: TRBV19; clone size: .; J gene: TRBJ1-5; CDR3 protein: CASKGLAVGAGLYSNQPQHF; CDR3 DNA: TGTGCCAGTAAAGGGCTTGCAGTGGGAGCGGGGCTTTATAGCAATCAGCCCCAGCATTTT
D gene: TRBD2; V gene: TRBV15; clone size: .; J gene: TRBJ2-1; CDR3 protein: CATSREIGGASNEQFF; CDR3 DNA: TGTGCCACCAGCAGAGAGATCGGGGGGGCAAGCAATGAGCAGTTCTTC
D gene: TRBD2; V gene: TRBV19; clone size: .; J gene: TRBJ2-3; CDR3 protein: CASSIGAGGNTDTQYF; CDR3 DNA: TGTGCCAGTAGTATTGGTGCGGGGGGAAACACAGATACGCAGTATTTT
D gene: .; V gene: TRBV28; clone size: once; J gene: TRBJ1-5; CDR3 protein: CASSLLLTEGVSDEPQHF; CDR3 DNA: TGTGCCAGCAGTTTACTCCTCACCGAGGGGGTCTCCGATGAGCCCCAGCATTTT
D gene: .; V gene: TRBV28; clone size: .; J gene: TRBJ1-1; CDR3 protein: CASRRSGVWRDTEAFF; CDR3 DNA: TGTGCCAGCAGAAGGTCCGGGGTTTGGAGGGACACTGAAGCTTTCTTT
D gene: TRBD1; V gene: TRBV9; clone size: once; J gene: TRBJ2-7; CDR3 protein: CASDRGSGYEQYF; CDR3 DNA: TGTGCCAGTGACAGGGGGAGCGGCTACGAGCAGTACTTC
D gene: .; V gene: TRBV6-5; clone size: .; J gene: TRBJ1-3; CDR3 protein: CASSYSKGAGNTIYF; CDR3 DNA: TGTGCCAGCAGTTACTCAAAAGGGGCTGGAAACACCATATATTTT
D gene: TRBD2; V gene: TRBV11-2; clone size: .; J gene: TRBJ2-5; CDR3 protein: CASSEQRTSGGRYQETQYF; CDR3 DNA: TGTGCCAGCAGCGAACAACGGACTAGCGGGGGCCGGTACCAAGAGACCCAGTACTTC
D gene: TRBD2; V gene: TRBV27; clone size: .; J gene: TRBJ2-7; CDR3 protein: CASRFGGAHEQYF; CDR3 DNA: TGTGCCAGTAGATTCGGGGGGGCCCACGAGCAGTACTTC
D gene: TRBD1; V gene: TRBV19; clone size: once; J gene: TRBJ2-1; CDR3 protein: CASSQDRGHYEQFF; CDR3 DNA: TGTGCCAGTAGTCAGGACAGGGGGCATTATGAGCAGTTCTTC
D gene: TRBD1; V gene: TRBV5-1; clone size: .; J gene: TRBJ1-5; CDR3 protein: CASSLEGGGQPQHF; CDR3 DNA: TGCGCCAGCAGCTTGGAAGGGGGCGGTCAGCCCCAGCATTTT
D gene: TRBD1; V gene: TRBV2; clone size: .; J gene: TRBJ1-5; CDR3 protein: CASWTGKASNQPQHF; CDR3 DNA: TGTGCCAGTTGGACAGGGAAGGCGAGCAATCAGCCCCAGCATTTT
D gene: TRBD2; V gene: TRBV7-3; clone size: .; J gene: TRBJ2-1; CDR3 protein: CASSSLAGSYNEQFF; CDR3 DNA: TGTGCCAGCAGCTCTCTAGCGGGGTCCTACAATGAGCAGTTCTTC
D gene: TRBD1; V gene: TRBV2; clone size: .; J gene: TRBJ2-5; CDR3 protein: CASRDDRAQETQYF; CDR3 DNA: TGTGCCAGCAGGGACGACAGGGCCCAAGAGACCCAGTACTTC
D gene: .; V gene: TRBV19; clone size: .; J gene: TRBJ1-1; CDR3 protein: CASSIDLTGPTEAFF; CDR3 DNA: TGTGCCAGTAGTATAGATCTAACAGGGCCCACTGAAGCTTTCTTT
D gene: TRBD1; V gene: TRBV19; clone size: .; J gene: TRBJ2-5; CDR3 protein: CASSIAPGTGRRETQYF; CDR3 DNA: TGTGCCAGTAGTATAGCCCCCGGGACAGGGCGGAGAGAGACCCAGTACTTC
D gene: TRBD2; V gene: TRBV5-1; clone size: .; J gene: TRBJ2-1; CDR3 protein: CASSLLSGSSNEQFF; CDR3 DNA: TGCGCCAGCAGCTTGCTTAGCGGGAGTTCTAATGAGCAGTTCTTC
D gene: TRBD1; V gene: TRBV5-4; clone size: .; J gene: TRBJ2-1; CDR3 protein: CASSSTGVGYNEQFF; CDR3 DNA: TGTGCCAGTAGCTCGACAGGGGTGGGCTACAATGAGCAGTTCTTC
D gene: TRBD1; V gene: TRBV4-1; clone size: .; J gene: TRBJ2-5; CDR3 protein: CASSRQGIRETQYF; CDR3 DNA: TGCGCCAGCAGCAGACAGGGAATTCGGGAGACCCAGTACTTC
D gene: TRBD2; V gene: TRBV5-1; clone size: .; J gene: TRBJ2-1; CDR3 protein: CASSLDPGLAVYNEQFF; CDR3 DNA: TGCGCCAGCAGCTTGGACCCGGGACTAGCGGTATACAATGAGCAGTTCTTC
D gene: .; V gene: TRBV7-9; clone size: .; J gene: TRBJ1-2; CDR3 protein: CASSTSQVHGYTF; CDR3 DNA: TGTGCCAGCAGCACTAGCCAGGTCCACGGCTACACCTTC
D gene: .; V gene: TRBV9; clone size: .; J gene: TRBJ2-5; CDR3 protein: CASSVWGGAQETQYF; CDR3 DNA: TGTGCCAGCAGCGTATGGGGGGGGGCACAAGAGACCCAGTACTTC
D gene: TRBD1; V gene: TRBV7-9; clone size: .; J gene: TRBJ1-1; CDR3 protein: CASSRGQGDTEAFF; CDR3 DNA: TGTGCCAGCAGCCGGGGACAGGGGGACACTGAAGCTTTCTTT
D gene: .; V gene: TRBV7-2; clone size: once; J gene: TRBJ2-2; CDR3 protein: CASSSRGELFF; CDR3 DNA: TGTGCCAGCAGCTCCCGGGGGGAGCTGTTTTTT
D gene: .; V gene: TRBV2; clone size: .; J gene: TRBJ2-3; CDR3 protein: CASRRDSRPDTQYF; CDR3 DNA: TGTGCCAGTAGACGGGACTCCCGCCCAGATACGCAGTATTTT
D gene: .; V gene: TRBV2; clone size: .; J gene: TRBJ2-7; CDR3 protein: CASSDPRPSSYEQYF; CDR3 DNA: TGTGCCAGCAGTGACCCACGGCCTAGCTCCTACGAGCAGTACTTC
D gene: TRBD2; V gene: TRBV2; clone size: .; J gene: TRBJ2-5; CDR3 protein: CASSEEGTSGGDETQYF; CDR3 DNA: TGTGCCAGCAGTGAAGAGGGGACTAGCGGGGGGGATGAGACCCAGTACTTC
D gene: TRBD2; V gene: TRBV7-8; clone size: .; J gene: TRBJ2-3; CDR3 protein: CASSTHRLAGDTQYF; CDR3 DNA: TGTGCCAGCAGCACGCACCGACTAGCCGGAGATACGCAGTATTTT
D gene: .; V gene: TRBV5-1; clone size: .; J gene: TRBJ2-3; CDR3 protein: CASSLAYEADTQYF; CDR3 DNA: TGCGCCAGCAGCTTGGCCTACGAGGCAGATACGCAGTATTTT
D gene: TRBD1; V gene: TRBV27; clone size: .; J gene: TRBJ2-1; CDR3 protein: CASRRTGGWSTEQFF; CDR3 DNA: TGTGCCAGCAGAAGAACAGGGGGCTGGTCTACTGAGCAGTTCTTC
D gene: TRBD2; V gene: TRBV9; clone size: .; J gene: TRBJ2-5; CDR3 protein: CASSVAASGTAETQYF; CDR3 DNA: TGTGCCAGCAGCGTAGCTGCTAGCGGGACAGCAGAGACCCAGTACTTC
D gene: .; V gene: TRBV11-2; clone size: once; J gene: TRBJ1-2; CDR3 protein: CASSPRPGDSVYGYTF; CDR3 DNA: TGTGCCAGCAGCCCCCGACCGGGTGATAGTGTCTATGGCTACACCTTC
D gene: .; V gene: TRBV6-1; clone size: .; J gene: TRBJ1-2; CDR3 protein: CASRATEPPYGYTF; CDR3 DNA: TGTGCCAGCAGGGCGACTGAGCCGCCTTATGGCTACACCTTC
D gene: TRBD1; V gene: TRBV18; clone size: .; J gene: TRBJ2-3; CDR3 protein: CASSPNRGPGDTQYF; CDR3 DNA: TGTGCCAGCTCACCGAACAGGGGGCCGGGAGATACGCAGTATTTT
D gene: TRBD1; V gene: TRBV5-1; clone size: .; J gene: TRBJ1-1; CDR3 protein: CASSWDSVGTEAFF; CDR3 DNA: TGCGCCAGCAGCTGGGACAGTGTCGGCACTGAAGCTTTCTTT
D gene: TRBD1; V gene: TRBV28; clone size: .; J gene: TRBJ2-1; CDR3 protein: CASSSTRQGNEQFF; CDR3 DNA: TGTGCCAGCAGTTCGACCCGACAGGGTAATGAGCAGTTCTTC
D gene: .; V gene: TRBV6-1; clone size: .; J gene: TRBJ1-1; CDR3 protein: CASSETGAGTEAFF; CDR3 DNA: TGTGCCAGCAGTGAAACGGGCGCAGGGACTGAAGCTTTCTTT
D gene: .; V gene: TRBV2; clone size: .; J gene: TRBJ2-7; CDR3 protein: CASSERRKSSYEQYF; CDR3 DNA: TGTGCCAGCAGTGAAAGGCGGAAGAGCTCCTACGAGCAGTACTTC
D gene: .; V gene: TRBV6-1; clone size: once; J gene: TRBJ1-4; CDR3 protein: CAGPRVRGCGEKLFF; CDR3 DNA: TGTGCCGGCCCCCGGGTGCGGGGGTGCGGTGAAAAACTGTTTTTT
D gene: .; V gene: TRBV25-1; clone size: once; J gene: TRBJ1-4; CDR3 protein: CASSATEGVQLSNEKLFF; CDR3 DNA: TGTGCCAGCAGTGCAACCGAGGGGGTTCAGTTGTCTAATGAAAAACTGTTTTTT